The 19 T cell receptor beta chains reported below all come from one sample, sequenced in a study of OX40 agonist ivuxolimab in advanced cancers. Library generation was performed with the immunoSEQ multiplex PCR assay. The clones in this table, taken by TCRdb from immuneACCESS, are in-frame only. Not every clone is retained; where verified, under half of the shortfall comes from an unresolved V gene, and the cause of the rest is unknown. The sample table lists 60,000 to 90,000 clones, around 80% of them with a count of one. Clones ranked in the top ten supply less than 5.5% of the sample. The sequencing here drew on CD4+ or CD8+ T cells sorted from blood, taken in a trial of the OX40 agonist ivuxolimab. These receptors were obtained from an adult with an advanced solid tumor such as melanoma, head and neck, liver or kidney cancer.

The chain recombines TRBV7-2 with TRBJ2-1, with D perhaps given as TRBD1 or TRBD2 (6 bases each). The V gene's germline CDR1 is SGHTA and CDR2 FQGNSA. Trimming took off 5 bases at V and 6 bases at J, with 17 bases between the two ends. This CDR3 is 15 amino acids long. This chain's CDR3 is CASSPWRGSLNEQFF. CDR3 nucleotide sequence: TGTGCCAGCAGCCCATGGAGGGGGTCTCTCAATGAGCAGTTCTTC.

This rearrangement joins TRBV7-2 to TRBJ1-2; D uncertain. Deletions cut 1 base from V and 4 bases from J, with 10 bases between. CDR1 is SGHTA, CDR2 FQGNSA, per germline. The CDR3 has 14 residues. The DNA for the CDR3 is TGTGCCAGCAGCTTAGGGGCAGTCTTCTATGGCTACACCTTC. The encoded protein is CASSLGAVFYGYTF.

This chain joins TRBV27 and TRBJ2-2; D gene ambiguous. The germline V and J ends were trimmed by 1 base and 10 bases, with 16 bases remaining between them. Germline CDR1 is MNHEY and CDR2 is SMNVEV (reference sequence). The CDR3 consists of 15 residues. For the CDR3, the DNA is TGTGCCAGCAGTTTATTTTCCTCGGGCCCGCTGGAGCTGTTTTTT. It yields the protein CASSLFSSGPLELFF.

The chain has TRBV6-5 and TRBJ2-7; D is unclear. This CDR3 contains 12 residues. V was shortened by 5 bases and J by 3 bases, with 8 bases between the two germline ends. The germline V gene has CDR1 MNHEY and CDR2 SVGAGI. The CDR3 region has the DNA TGTGCCAGCAGTACAGACGTCTACGAGCAGTACTTC. This sequence encodes CASSTDVYEQYF.

This clone was detected once. The CDR3 DNA reads TGTGCCATCTCGCAGGTATTGAGCACCATATATTTT. Translation gives CAISQVLSTIYF. The chain links TRBV10-3 to TRBJ1-3; D ambiguous. V lost 8 bases and J lost 9, with 14 bases in between. The germline V gene has CDR1 ENHRY and CDR2 SYGVKD. The CDR3 covers 12 residues.

Worth noting for this clone: This CDR3 is also generated by other DNA sequences in the sample. V usage is TRBV18 and J usage is TRBJ1-2, with 9 bases that match TRBD1. Germline V gene sequence: CDR1 KGHSH, CDR2 LQKENI. V lost 6 bases and J lost 3; bases outside the gene matches: 5. This CDR3 has 14 residues. For the CDR3, the DNA is TGTGCCAGCTCCCCCCGGACAGGGGACTATGGCTACACCTTC. This gives the protein CASSPRTGDYGYTF.

The CDR3 protein is CAPMNGPQSRDSDSPLHF. Written as DNA, the CDR3 is TGTGCCCCAATGAATGGGCCGCAGTCCCGGGACAGTGATTCACCCCTCCACTTT. The chain has TRBV10-3 and TRBJ1-6; TRBD1 matches 7 bases. Germline V gives CDR1 ENHRY, CDR2 SYGVKD. This CDR3 is built from 18 residues. Trimming at V came to 11 bases and at J to 8 bases, leaving 24 bases not matched to a gene.

This clone came up a few times. Other DNA sequences in this sample translate to the same CDR3. The chain links TRBV27 to TRBJ1-1; D is possibly TRBD1 (5 bases). V was pared by 3 bases and J by 1 base, with 9 bases between. Germline V gives CDR1 MNHEY, CDR2 SMNVEV (reference sequence). This CDR3 comprises 14 residues. The CDR3 coding sequence is TGTGCCAGCAGTTTCCGTGGACAGAACACTGAAGCTTTCTTT. Translation: CASSFRGQNTEAFF.

V gene TRBV7-2 combines with J gene TRBJ2-3; D might be TRBD1 or TRBD2, each matching 5 bases. The V end was cut by 2 bases, the J end by 0 bases, with 15 bases between. The V gene's germline CDR1 is SGHTA and CDR2 FQGNSA. The CDR3 runs 17 residues. The CDR3: CASSLRGIAQSTDTQYF. The CDR3 DNA is TGTGCCAGCAGCTTAAGGGGAATAGCGCAGAGCACAGATACGCAGTATTTT.

In this sample, this clone turned up a few times. This sequence joins TRBV6-5 and TRBJ1-6; D is perhaps TRBD1 (5 bases). Germline V gives CDR1 MNHEY, CDR2 SVGAGI. V dropped 2 bases and J dropped 8 bases, with 13 bases sitting between them. CDR3 size: 15 residues. The chain's CDR3 is CASSYRGPGHSPLHF. In DNA, the CDR3 is TGTGCCAGCAGTTACCGGGGTCCGGGGCATTCACCCCTCCACTTT.

The CDR3 coding sequence is TGTGCCAGCAGCTTACAACAGGGAGGGGATGGCTACACCTTC. It codes for CASSLQQGGDGYTF. V gene TRBV7-2 combines with J gene TRBJ1-2; perhaps TRBD1 as D (6 bases). With 2 bases removed from V and 6 bases from J, the gap between germline ends came to 13 bases. CDR3 size: 14 residues. Germline CDR1 and CDR2: SGHTA and FQGNSA.

The chain employs TRBV7-3 and TRBJ2-1, with D tentatively TRBD2 (6 bases). Trimming removed 5 bases from V and 4 bases from J, with 15 bases in between. The germline CDR1 and CDR2 sequences are SGHTA and FQGTGA. This CDR3 has 15 residues. Here the CDR3 reads CASSPTGREYNEQFF. Here the CDR3 DNA reads TGTGCCAGCAGCCCCACGGGGCGGGAATACAATGAGCAGTTCTTC.

The chain is built from TRBV6-6 and TRBJ1-2; TRBD1 is a possible D gene (6 bases). Between the trimmed V and J ends, which lost 6 bases and 5 bases, there was a span of 13 bases. The germline gives CDR1 MNHNY, CDR2 SVGAGI (reference sequence). The CDR3 loop spans 13 amino acids. The CDR3 DNA is TGTGCCAGCAGCCCGGACAGAGCTTATGGCTACACCTTC. As protein: CASSPDRAYGYTF.

The CDR3 is CASSYSYSNGYTF. The CDR3 DNA reads TGTGCCAGCAGTTACTCGTACAGTAACGGCTACACCTTC. The V call is TRBV6-6, the J call TRBJ1-2; D uncertain. This CDR3 is 13 amino acids long. Germline lookup yields CDR1 MNHNY and CDR2 SVGAGI (reference sequence). V dropped 0 bases and J dropped 8 bases, with 10 bases sitting between them.

This sequence joins TRBV7-2 and TRBJ1-3; no clear D gene. The CDR3 runs 16 residues. Looked up from germline, CDR1 is SGHTA and CDR2 is FQGNSA. V was pared by 1 base and J by 0 bases, with 10 bases between. For the CDR3, the DNA is TGTGCCAGCAGCTTAGTAGGAGGAAACTCTGGAAACACCATATATTTT. As protein: CASSLVGGNSGNTIYF.

The rearrangement uses TRBV6-5 and TRBJ1-4; perhaps TRBD1 as D (5 bases). Germline CDR1 MNHEY, CDR2 SVGAGI. Trimming took 3 bases from V and 0 from J, leaving 11 bases between them. CDR3 length equals 16 residues. CDR3 DNA sequence: TGTGCCAGCAGTTATTTTCCAGGGTCAACTAATGAAAAACTGTTTTTT. Protein sequence: CASSYFPGSTNEKLFF.

This clone has a handful of counts. The gene calls are TRBV19 and TRBJ2-7; 8 positions match TRBD1. Germline CDR1 and CDR2: LNHDA and SQIVND (reference sequence). Trimming cost V 5 bases and J 0 bases; bases outside gene matches: 6. The CDR3 loop spans 15 amino acids. The CDR3 DNA follows: TGTGCCAGTAGTCCACGGACAGGGAGCTCCTACGAGCAGTACTTC. Residues: CASSPRTGSSYEQYF. Based on the CDR3 plus reference TRBV19 and TRBJ2-7, the full variable domain is DGGITQSPKYLFRKEGQNVTLSCEQNLNHDAMYWYRQDPGQGLRLIYYSQIVNDFQKGDIAEGYSVSREKKESFPLTVTSAQKNPTAFYLCASSPRTGSSYEQYFGPGTRLTVT.

The gene calls are TRBV2 and TRBJ1-1; no reliable D call. Per the germline V gene, CDR1 is SNHLY and CDR2 is FYNNEI. Trimming took 3 bases from V and 0 from J, leaving 8 bases between them. The CDR3 spans 14 residues. This chain's CDR3 is CASSEGFLNTEAFF. As DNA, the CDR3 is TGTGCCAGCAGTGAGGGCTTTCTGAACACTGAAGCTTTCTTT.

This chain connects TRBV5-1 to TRBJ2-1, with 8 bases aligning to TRBD2. This CDR3 is 14 amino acids long. Germline CDR1 is SGHRS and CDR2 is YFSETQ. V was clipped by 4 bases and J by 5 bases; unmatched bases: 5. The CDR3 protein is CASSMGTSNNEQFF. The CDR3, as DNA: TGCGCCAGCAGCATGGGGACTAGTAACAATGAGCAGTTCTTC.